These T cell receptor beta chains were read from a single sample in a study of Graves' ophthalmopathy and Graves' hyperthyroidism. TCRdb recomputed calls from the multiplex PCR reads with MiXCR, one row per CDR3 protein. The repertoire includes about 400,000 distinct CDR3 sequences, approximately 20% of them detected once, and 1.5% to 2% sits in the top ten. Input material: peripheral blood. These receptors were taken from a young woman with Graves' ophthalmopathy. CDR3s include the opening cysteine and the closing phenylalanine or tryptophan. A row's size may be missing; if present it is once, few, many or a size class.

V	J	size	CDR3
TRBV7-2	TRBJ2-7	many	CASSFQGTYEQYF
TRBV24-1	TRBJ1-2	NA	CATSEPTGVSGYTF
TRBV19	TRBJ1-1	many	CASSPDRARTEAFF
TRBV6-5	TRBJ2-7	many	CASSYSPDEQYF
TRBV10-3	TRBJ1-3	many	CAISDPNGGSTIYF
TRBV15	TRBJ1-1	NA	CATSDPSDWRSFF
TRBV11-2	TRBJ2-5	many	CASSLVGRGQGSYF
TRBV6-1	TRBJ2-3	many	CASSETSGGTDTQYF
TRBV12-3/TRBV12-4	TRBJ1-2	few	CASSDGPDGYTF
TRBV15	TRBJ2-6	many	CATSRDRQGSGANVLTF
TRBV19	TRBJ2-7	many	CASSRDGGLSSYEQYF
TRBV4-1	TRBJ2-5	many	CASSQEASLTQETQYF
TRBV2	TRBJ2-7	many	CASSEGLVLYEQYF
TRBV20-1	TRBJ2-7	many	CSGRGSAPYYEQYF
TRBV9	TRBJ2-7	many	CASSPRSPGQGYEQYF
TRBV14	TRBJ2-7	many	CASSFGLADIYEQYF
TRBV5-1	TRBJ2-7	many	CASSPRDSPSYEQYF
TRBV18	TRBJ2-5	many	CASSGPQETQYF
TRBV7-8	TRBJ2-7	many	CASSPPGTSGGIEQYF
TRBV12-3/TRBV12-4	TRBJ2-7	few	CASSFGGQGVYEQYF
TRBV6-5	TRBJ1-2	NA	CASSSDRSTHSSYGYTF
TRBV28	TRBJ2-7	many	CASSLLRGNYEQYF
TRBV12-3/TRBV12-4	TRBJ1-1	NA	CASSPIMGEAFF
TRBV29-1	TRBJ1-5	many	CSVVGGGDGQPQHF
TRBV15	TRBJ2-5	many	CATSRGTGDLETQYF
TRBV7-9	TRBJ1-1	many	CASGTIRRTGGAFF
TRBV12-3/TRBV12-4	TRBJ2-3	many	CASSTQEGFSSTDTQYF
TRBV15	TRBJ1-1	NA	CATSRDGKGLAFF
TRBV4-3	TRBJ2-2	few	CASSQVGVTGELFF
TRBV7-3	TRBJ2-2	many	CASSSGLANTGELFF
TRBV6-2/TRBV6-3	TRBJ2-2	few	CASMGREVSTGELFF
TRBV28	TRBJ2-7	many	CASSLRGLTDYEQYF
TRBV5-1	TRBJ2-7	many	CASSFAREPYYEQYF
TRBV10-3	TRBJ2-5	many	CAISDFRGGAEETQYF
TRBV2	TRBJ2-2	many	CASSSGTGSGELFF
TRBV12-3/TRBV12-4	TRBJ1-3	many	CASSLPSPSTPGNTIYF
TRBV12-3/TRBV12-4	TRBJ2-5	many	CASSFSRGSRETQYF
TRBV7-2	TRBJ2-5	few	CASSRATETQYF
TRBV6-2/TRBV6-3	TRBJ1-2	NA	CASSWERYGYTF
TRBV6-1	TRBJ2-7	many	CASSAANRGYEQYF
TRBV28	TRBJ1-1	many	CAAQGHPTGTEAFF